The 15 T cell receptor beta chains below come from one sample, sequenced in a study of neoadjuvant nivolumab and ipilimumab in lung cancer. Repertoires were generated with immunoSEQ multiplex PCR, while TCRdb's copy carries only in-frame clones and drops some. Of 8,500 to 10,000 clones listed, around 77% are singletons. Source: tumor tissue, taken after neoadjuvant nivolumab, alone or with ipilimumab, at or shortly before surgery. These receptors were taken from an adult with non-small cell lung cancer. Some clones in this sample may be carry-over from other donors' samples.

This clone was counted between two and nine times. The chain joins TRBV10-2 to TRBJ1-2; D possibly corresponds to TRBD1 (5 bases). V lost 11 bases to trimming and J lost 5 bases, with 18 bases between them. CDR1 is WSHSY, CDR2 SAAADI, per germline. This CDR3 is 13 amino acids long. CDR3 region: CASKRGTPYGYTF. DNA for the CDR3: TGCGCCTCCAAACGGGGGACCCCATATGGCTACACCTTC.

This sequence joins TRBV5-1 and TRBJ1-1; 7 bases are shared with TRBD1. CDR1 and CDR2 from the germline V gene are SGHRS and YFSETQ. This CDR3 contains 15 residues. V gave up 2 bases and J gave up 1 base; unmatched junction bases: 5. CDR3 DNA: TGCGCCAGCAGCTTAGCGGGACAGAGGAACACTGAAGCTTTCTTT. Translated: CASSLAGQRNTEAFF. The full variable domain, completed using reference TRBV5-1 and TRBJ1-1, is KAGVTQTPRYLIKTRGQQVTLSCSPISGHRSVSWYQQTPGQGLQFLFEYFSETQRNKGNFPGRFSGRQFSNSRSEMNVSTLELGDSALYLCASSLAGQRNTEAFFGQGTRLTVV.

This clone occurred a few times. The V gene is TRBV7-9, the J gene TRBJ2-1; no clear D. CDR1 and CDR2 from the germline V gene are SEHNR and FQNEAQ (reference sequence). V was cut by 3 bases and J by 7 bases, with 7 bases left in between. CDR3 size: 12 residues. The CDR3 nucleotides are TGTGCCAGCAGCTTGTTAGAGAATGAGCAGTTCTTC. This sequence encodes CASSLLENEQFF.

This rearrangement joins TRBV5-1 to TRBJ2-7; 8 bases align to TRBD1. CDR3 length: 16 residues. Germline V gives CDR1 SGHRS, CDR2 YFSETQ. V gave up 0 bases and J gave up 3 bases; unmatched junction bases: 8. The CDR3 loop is CASSLVPGTGYYEQYF. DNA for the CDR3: TGCGCCAGCAGCTTGGTACCCGGGACAGGATACTACGAGCAGTACTTC.

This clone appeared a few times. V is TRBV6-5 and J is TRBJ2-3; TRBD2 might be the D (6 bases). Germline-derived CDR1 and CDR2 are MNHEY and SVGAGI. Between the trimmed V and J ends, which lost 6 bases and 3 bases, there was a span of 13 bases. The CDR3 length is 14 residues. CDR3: CASSQNRGTDTQYF. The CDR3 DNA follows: TGTGCCAGCAGCCAGAATCGGGGGACAGATACGCAGTATTTT.

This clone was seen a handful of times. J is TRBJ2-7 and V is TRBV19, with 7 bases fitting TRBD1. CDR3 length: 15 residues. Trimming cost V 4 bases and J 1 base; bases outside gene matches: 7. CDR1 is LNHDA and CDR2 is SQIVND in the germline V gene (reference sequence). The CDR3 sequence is CASSSHLGQSYEQYF. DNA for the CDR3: TGTGCCAGTAGTAGCCATCTGGGACAGTCCTACGAGCAGTACTTC.

CDR3 coding DNA: TGTGCCAGCAGTCGGGACAGGCTTGAAGCTTTCTTT. Translating gives CASSRDRLEAFF. This sequence joins TRBV2 and TRBJ1-1, with 8 nucleotides matching TRBD1. The CDR3 length is 12 residues. Germline V gene data show CDR1 as SNHLY and CDR2 as FYNNEI. After removal of 5 bases from V and 7 bases from J, the junction contained 3 bases not matched to a gene.

The CDR3 sequence is CASSAPNRYEQYF. CDR3 sequence (DNA): TGTGCCAGCAGTGCGCCGAACAGGTACGAGCAGTACTTC. The chain is built from TRBV25-1 and TRBJ2-7, with D possibly matching TRBD1 (5 bases). The V and J ends lost 4 bases and 4 bases respectively, with 11 bases between them. This CDR3 comprises 13 residues. From germline, CDR1 is MGHDK and CDR2 SYGVNS.

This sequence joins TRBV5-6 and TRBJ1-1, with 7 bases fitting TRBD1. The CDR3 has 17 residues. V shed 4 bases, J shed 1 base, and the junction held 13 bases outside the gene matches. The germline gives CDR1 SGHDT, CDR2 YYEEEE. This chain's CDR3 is CASSPWSPGGRNTEAFF. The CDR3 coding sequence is TGTGCCAGCAGCCCCTGGAGCCCAGGGGGAAGGAACACTGAAGCTTTCTTT. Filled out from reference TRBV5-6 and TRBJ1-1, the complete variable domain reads DAGVTQSPTHLIKTRGQQVTLRCSPKSGHDTVSWYQQALGQGPQFIFQYYEEEERQRGNFPDRFSGHQFPNYSSELNVNALLLGDSALYLCASSPWSPGGRNTEAFFGQGTRLTVV.

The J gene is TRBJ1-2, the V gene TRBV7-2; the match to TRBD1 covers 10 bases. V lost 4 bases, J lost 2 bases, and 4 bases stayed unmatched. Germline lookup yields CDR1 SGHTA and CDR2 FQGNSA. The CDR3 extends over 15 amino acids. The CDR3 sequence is CASSSTGQGNYGYTF. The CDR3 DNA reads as TGTGCCAGCAGCTCAACGGGACAGGGGAACTATGGCTACACCTTC.

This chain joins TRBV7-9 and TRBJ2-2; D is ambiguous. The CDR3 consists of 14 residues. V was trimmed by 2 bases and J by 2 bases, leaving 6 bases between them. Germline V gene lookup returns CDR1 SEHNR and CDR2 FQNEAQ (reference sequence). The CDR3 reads CASSLPLNTGELFF. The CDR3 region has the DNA TGTGCCAGCAGCTTACCCCTAAACACCGGGGAGCTGTTTTTT.

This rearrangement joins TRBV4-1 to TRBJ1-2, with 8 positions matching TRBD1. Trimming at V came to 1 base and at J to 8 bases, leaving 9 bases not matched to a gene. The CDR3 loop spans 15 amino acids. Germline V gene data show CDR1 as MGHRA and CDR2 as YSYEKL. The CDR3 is CASSQGGQVISGYTF. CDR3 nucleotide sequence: TGCGCCAGCAGCCAAGGGGGACAGGTAATCTCCGGCTACACCTTC.

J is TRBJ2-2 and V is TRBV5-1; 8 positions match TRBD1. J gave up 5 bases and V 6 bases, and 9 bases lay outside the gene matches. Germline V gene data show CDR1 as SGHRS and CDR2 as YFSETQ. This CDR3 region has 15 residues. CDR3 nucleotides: TGCGCCAGCAACTTTCAGGGGGCAGAAACCGGGGAGCTGTTTTTT. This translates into CASNFQGAETGELFF.

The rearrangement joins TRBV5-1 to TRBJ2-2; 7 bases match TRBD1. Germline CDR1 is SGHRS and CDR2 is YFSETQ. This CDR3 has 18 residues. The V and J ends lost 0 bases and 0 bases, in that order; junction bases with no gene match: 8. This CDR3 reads CASSLAGQANANTGELFF. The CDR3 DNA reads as TGCGCCAGCAGCTTGGCCGGACAGGCAAATGCGAACACCGGGGAGCTGTTTTTT.

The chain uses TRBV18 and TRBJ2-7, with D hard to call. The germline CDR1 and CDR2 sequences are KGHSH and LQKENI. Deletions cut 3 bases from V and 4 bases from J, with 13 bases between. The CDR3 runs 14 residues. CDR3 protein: CASSPSSGVYEQYF. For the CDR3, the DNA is TGTGCCAGCTCACCTTCCAGTGGCGTATACGAGCAGTACTTC.